This is a list of T cell receptor beta chains from one sample in a study of cytomegalovirus exposure and HLA in healthy donors. Assay used: immunoSEQ multiplex PCR; TCRdb lists only in-frame clones, some missing. The data show around 89,000 clones, over 70% seen once. Input material: PBMCs. Receptors originate from a girl under 10 years old in good health and CMV-seropositive. Both conserved end residues are part of each CDR3. The D gene is left open where the match is weak. The size entry is marked missing in some rows and otherwise reads once, few, many or a size class.

D gene	J gene	clone size	V gene	CDR3 protein	CDR3 DNA
-	TRBJ2-7	few	TRBV7-9	CASSSRGNRHEQYF	TGTGCCAGCAGCTCAAGGGGGAATCGCCACGAGCAGTACTTC
TRBD2	TRBJ2-2	-	TRBV6-5	CASSSRTSANTGELFF	TGTGCCAGCAGTTCAAGGACTAGCGCGAACACCGGGGAGCTGTTTTTT
-	TRBJ2-7	-	TRBV27	CATIDELYEQYF	TGTGCCACCATTGATGAGCTCTACGAGCAGTACTTC
-	TRBJ1-1	-	TRBV6-5	CASSYGGGAFF	TGTGCCAGCAGTTACGGCGGGGGCGCATTCTTT
-	TRBJ2-7	once	TRBV5-1	CASSLHGGGQGEQYF	TGCGCCAGCAGCTTGCATGGGGGCGGCCAAGGCGAGCAGTACTTC
-	TRBJ1-1	-	TRBV19	CASRSEGGTEAFF	TGTGCCAGTAGGAGCGAGGGTGGCACTGAAGCTTTCTTT
TRBD1	TRBJ1-2	-	TRBV4-1	CASLDRGYGYTF	TGCGCCAGCCTTGACAGGGGCTATGGCTACACCTTC
TRBD2	TRBJ2-1	-	TRBV11-3	CASSPGGQLMNEQFF	TGTGCCAGCAGCCCGGGAGGGCAGTTGATGAATGAGCAGTTCTTC
-	TRBJ2-1	-	TRBV7-2	CASSLVVSASYNEQFF	TGTGCCAGCAGCTTAGTAGTTAGCGCCTCCTACAATGAGCAGTTCTTC
TRBD1	TRBJ2-7	-	TRBV10-1	CASSDRTGRRNEQYF	TGCGCCAGCAGTGATCGGACAGGGAGGAGAAACGAGCAGTACTTC
TRBD2	TRBJ2-3	once	TRBV4-2	CASSPNVLAGVGDTQYF	TGTGCCAGCAGCCCAAATGTACTAGCGGGGGTAGGAGATACGCAGTATTTT
-	TRBJ2-7	-	TRBV6-5	CASSRGGSYEQYF	TGTGCCAGCAGTCGGGGAGGTTCCTACGAGCAGTACTTC
-	TRBJ2-2	-	TRBV6-4	CASSDSSSPGELFF	TGTGCCAGCAGTGACTCGAGTTCGCCCGGGGAGCTGTTTTTT
-	TRBJ1-3	-	TRBV19	CASSSGSSGNTIYF	TGTGCCAGTTCATCCGGGAGCTCTGGAAACACCATATATTTT
TRBD1	TRBJ1-5	-	TRBV19	CASSPRQGQPQHF	TGTGCCAGTAGTCCCCGACAGGGTCAGCCCCAGCATTTT
TRBD1	TRBJ2-7	-	TRBV2	CASSNGTGRVNEQYF	TGTGCCAGCAGTAACGGGACAGGGAGAGTGAACGAGCAGTACTTC
TRBD2	TRBJ2-1	-	TRBV15	CATSRVVAWGGNEQFF	TGTGCCACCAGCAGAGTTGTCGCCTGGGGGGGCAATGAGCAGTTCTTC
TRBD1	TRBJ2-7	-	TRBV28	CASSPGQGKQYF	TGTGCCAGCAGTCCGGGACAGGGTAAGCAGTACTTC
TRBD2	TRBJ2-1	-	TRBV7-6	CASSFRLAGGYNEQFF	TGTGCCAGCAGCTTCAGACTAGCGGGAGGTTACAATGAGCAGTTCTTC
TRBD2	TRBJ2-3	-	TRBV5-8	CASSLGAGAGVYDTQYF	TGTGCCAGCAGCTTGGGGGCAGGAGCGGGAGTTTATGATACGCAGTATTTT
TRBD2	TRBJ2-7	-	TRBV19	CASSIGGLASYEQYF	TGTGCCAGTAGTATTGGGGGACTAGCGTCCTACGAGCAGTACTTC
-	TRBJ1-2	-	TRBV7-9	CASSSYPSGFRYTF	TGTGCCAGCAGCTCCTACCCCTCAGGGTTCCGCTACACCTTC
TRBD1	TRBJ1-2	-	TRBV4-2	CASSQDRMDRDYGYTF	TGTGCCAGCAGCCAAGACAGGATGGACAGGGACTATGGCTACACCTTC
-	TRBJ1-2	-	TRBV7-9	CASSLPGHSYGYTF	TGTGCCAGCAGCTTACCGGGACATAGCTATGGCTACACCTTC
TRBD2	TRBJ2-1	-	TRBV7-9	CASSFGSGVSSYNEQFF	TGTGCCAGCAGCTTCGGTAGCGGGGTTAGCTCCTACAATGAGCAGTTCTTC
-	TRBJ2-2	-	TRBV28	CASSLGRRNTGELFF	TGTGCCAGCAGTTTGGGGAGGCGAAACACCGGGGAGCTGTTTTTT
TRBD1	TRBJ1-5	-	TRBV6-5	CASSRQGGRNQPQHF	TGTGCCAGCAGCCGACAGGGAGGACGCAATCAGCCCCAGCATTTT
TRBD1	TRBJ2-2	-	TRBV5-1	CASSFPRDRGNTGELFF	TGCGCCAGCAGTTTTCCCCGGGACAGGGGAAACACCGGGGAGCTGTTTTTT
-	TRBJ2-1	-	TRBV7-3	CASSLGQTRYNEQFF	TGTGCCAGCAGCTTAGGCCAGACAAGATACAATGAGCAGTTCTTC
TRBD2	TRBJ2-1	few	TRBV28	CASSLVLLAGGRSIYNEQFF	TGTGCCAGCAGTTTGGTCTTACTAGCGGGAGGCCGAAGTATTTACAATGAGCAGTTCTTC
-	TRBJ2-1	-	TRBV30	CAGRGSYNEQFF	TGTGCCGGACGGGGGTCCTACAATGAGCAGTTCTTC
-	TRBJ2-4	-	TRBV29-1	CSVEGAEDSEGNIQYF	TGCAGCGTTGAGGGGGCCGAGGACTCAGAGGGAAACATTCAGTACTTC
-	TRBJ1-2	-	TRBV4-1	CASSQETGFGGYTF	TGCGCCAGCAGCCAAGAAACGGGGTTCGGTGGCTACACCTTC